This T cell receptor beta chain was documented in a study of shared clonotypes between healthy human individuals (dated by TCRdb to 2020 to 2021). For the wider study: The cohort included three men and a couple of women between 18 and 49 years of age. For each donor, three plates each were used for CD4 naive and CD4 memory, two plates were used for CD8 naive, and one plate was used for CD8 memory. To estimate repertoire size and how much clonotypes are shared between individuals, the study performed deep sequencing of blood TCR repertoires from a few healthy adults. Different laboratories and diverse techniques were used to prepare libraries and sequence TCR repertoires, to increase sequencing depth and limit assay-specific biases. Leukapheresis yielded between about 0.85 and 9 billion PBMCs per donor. Results and caveats for the whole study, not just this receptor: Only blood was sampled, and tissue TCR repertoires likely differ from those in blood. Based on pairwise subsampling, the degree of clonotype sharing among donors was expected to be affected by sequencing depth. The genetic and exposure-history diversity represented was limited by the small number of donors. Sharing across a handful of donors was observed for about 5% of naive CD4, 3% to 3.5% of naive CD8, over 2% of memory CD4, and roughly 0.43% of memory CD8 clonotypes. Higher generation probabilities were observed for clonotypes shared by all four sorted-subset donors than for non-shared clonotypes. Naive subsets generally had larger estimated clonotype richness than memory subsets. Incomplete sequencing was indicated by rarefaction of sorted-subset datasets, despite the large sequencing depth.

The donors were healthy, HIV-negative adults who had no recently reported acute infections or vaccinations. All donors were Caucasian adults living in Nashville, Tennessee, USA. CD4+ T cells were enriched by magnetic negative selection; naive cells were then positively selected on CD45RA, and the negative fraction formed the memory subset. After blood collection by leukapheresis, PBMCs were isolated using Ficoll-Histopaque density gradient centrifugation and then cryopreserved in the vapor phase of liquid nitrogen. Analytical flow cytometry was used to check the purity and quantity of each magnetically sorted T cell population. Genomic DNA was isolated from every sorted fraction and measured by UV absorbance on a Nanodrop 2000c. This clone has more than one count but fewer than ten. Its antigen specificity is not known. The record has no base qualities; no much larger clone is one base away. The CDR3 numbers 11 residues from cysteine through phenylalanine. Only CDR3 DNA remains: 33 bases, in frame from the first base. The germline V gene (reference sequence) yields SEHNR for CDR1 and FQNEAQ for CDR2. V is clipped by 5 bases and J by 7 bases, and the sequence between their germline boundaries is 8 bases long.

Using the deep immunoSEQ assay, multiplex PCR amplified TCR CDR3 regions from genomic DNA. Extracted genomic DNA from each cell subset was distributed evenly across all wells of several immunoSEQ 96-well plates, and each plate was treated as a replicate. Each replicate PCR for sorted subsets received about 0.2 ug genomic DNA, equal to roughly 30,000 T cell genomes. Purified libraries were measured with a Qubit 3.0 fluorometer, size-checked on a Bioanalyzer 2100, and measured again with the KAPA Library Quantification kit. Every immunoSEQ 96-well plate was sequenced on a separate single-read 150-cycle Illumina NextSeq 550 flow cell. The study's own analysis went as follows. Because the immunoSEQ output included only junctional sequences and no quality scores, the filtering could not be the same as the filtering used for full-length reads. To assign V/J genes and CDR3, sequences were annotated using PyIR, a Python wrapper for IgBLAST v1.9, with IMGT germline references. Reads were removed for weak V/J assignments (E-value above 1e-6), missing CDR3, stop codons, out-of-frame junctions, or ambiguous translated residues. V3J clonotypes were defined by identical inferred V gene, J gene, and CDR3 amino acid sequence. The percentage overlap between two repertoires was calculated by dividing the number of shared unique clonotypes by the size of the smaller repertoire. Richness of each repertoire was evaluated using RTK rarefaction, the Chao1 estimator, and Recon v2.1 estimates of unobserved clonotypes. For all TCRbeta clonotypes obtained by the gDNA method from a handful of donors, generation probabilities were computed with OLGA. TCRdb provides this immuneACCESS table in a form limited to in-frame rearrangements. Some clones are lacking; in checked studies, under half of them reflect an unresolved V gene, and why the rest are absent is not known. V, J and clone size derive from that table, while D and trimming were established from the DNA sequence. Across this sample there are about 2.4 million clones, with 80% to 95% seen only once. Of the sample, approximately 0.37% falls within the top ten clones.

The sample consisted of naive CD4+ T cells from PBMCs. Sample cell subset or site, as interpreted from the label and publication: CD45RA+ positively selected. The clonotype comes from a man younger than 30 in good health. Some clones in this sample may be carry-over from other donors' samples. Here the chain combines TRBV7-9 and TRBJ1-1; no D segment can be confidently identified. At the DNA level, the sequence is TGTGCCAGCAGCGCACAGTTTGAAGCTTTCTTT. Its protein is CASSAQFEAFF.